The entry that follows covers one T cell receptor beta chain sequence. Antigen unknown. Deletions cut 9 bases from V and 0 bases from J, with 11 bases between. Germline V lookup: CDR1 MNHEY, CDR2 SMNVEV (reference sequence). CDR3 length: 13 amino acids. The record originates from a study of T cell responses to AZD1222 COVID-19 vaccine. General study findings and limits: Spike-specific TCR breadth and depth both grew after two AZD1222 doses. Sampling that yielded the repertoires occurred only after the peak T cell response. Just six people given AZD1222 tested seropositive at baseline.

Libraries were prepared by immunoSEQ multiplex PCR; TCRdb keeps only in-frame clonotypes and omits some of them. The sample lists about 120,000 clones; around 93% were seen once. The rearrangement links TRBV27 to TRBJ1-1; D is perhaps TRBD1 (6 bases). The material sequenced was peripheral blood, taken on day 0 of AZD1222 vaccination. The source of this sequence is an adult in good health. CDR3 protein: CASSTGLNTEAFF. DNA of the CDR3: TGTGCCAGTTCCACAGGGCTGAACACTGAAGCTTTCTTT.